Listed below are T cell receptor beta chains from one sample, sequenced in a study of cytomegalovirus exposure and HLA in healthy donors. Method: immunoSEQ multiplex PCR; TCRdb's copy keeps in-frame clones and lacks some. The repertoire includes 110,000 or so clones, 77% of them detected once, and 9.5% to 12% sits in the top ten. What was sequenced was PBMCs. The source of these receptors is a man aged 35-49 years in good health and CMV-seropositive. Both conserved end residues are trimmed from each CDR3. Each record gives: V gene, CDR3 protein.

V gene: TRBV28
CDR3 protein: ASSLPGRGADTQY

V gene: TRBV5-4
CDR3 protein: ASSLGQNVRRNIQY

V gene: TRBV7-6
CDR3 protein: ASSLAPSGVVGETQY

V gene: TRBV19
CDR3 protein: ASSFRLSGGYGYT

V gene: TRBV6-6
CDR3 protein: ASTQGARNQPQH

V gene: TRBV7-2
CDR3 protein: ASGATNTGELF

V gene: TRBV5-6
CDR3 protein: ANHIGTGLYGYT

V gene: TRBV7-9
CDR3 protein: ASSLGDRATEAF

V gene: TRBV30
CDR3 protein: AWSPGPQPQH

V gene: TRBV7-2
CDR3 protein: ASSLRDREGEQY

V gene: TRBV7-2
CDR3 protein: ASSLREISGNTIY

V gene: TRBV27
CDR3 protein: ASSPVRRDTNYGYT

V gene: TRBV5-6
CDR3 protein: ASSSGHNWAEKLF

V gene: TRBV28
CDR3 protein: ASSLFVRVGGVDTEAF

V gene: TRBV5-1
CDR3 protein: ASSLGSSGANVLT

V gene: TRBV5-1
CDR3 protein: ASSLPVPDEQF

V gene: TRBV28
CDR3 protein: ASSSGGETQY

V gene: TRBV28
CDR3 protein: ASTNQGLSYEQY

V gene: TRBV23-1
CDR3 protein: ASSQFFTGQGSTKQF

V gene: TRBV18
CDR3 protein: ASSPGQGNGYT

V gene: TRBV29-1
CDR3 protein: RASGGAQYNEQF

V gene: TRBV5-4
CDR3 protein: ASSRVAGAPLEQY

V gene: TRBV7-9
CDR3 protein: ASSQTRGQGKNEQF

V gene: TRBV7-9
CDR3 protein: ASSLGSGLAGDPWEQY

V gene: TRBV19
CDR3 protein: ASSTGLVVNTGELF

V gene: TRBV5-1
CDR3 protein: ASSSQTSRTLNTEAF

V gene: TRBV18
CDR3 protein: ASSPSRGNYGYT

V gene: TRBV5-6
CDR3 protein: ASSDRGGNTEAF

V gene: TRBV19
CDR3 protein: AKGTDDNQPQH

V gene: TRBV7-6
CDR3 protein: ASSLDVAGAAGANGLT

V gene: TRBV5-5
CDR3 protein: ASSLDGGRHQPQH

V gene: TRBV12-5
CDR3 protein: ASGVDSPGQGNTDTQY

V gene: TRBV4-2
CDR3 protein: ASSQELDRLAKNIQY

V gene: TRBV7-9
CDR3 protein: ASSLSEGADTQETQY

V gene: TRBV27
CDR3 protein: ASSSLTIRQGTTYEQY

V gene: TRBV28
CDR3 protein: ASSPFREDNEKLF

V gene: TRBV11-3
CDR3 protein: ASSLGAGKTQY

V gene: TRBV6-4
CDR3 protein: ASGTGYHEQY

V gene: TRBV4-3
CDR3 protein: ASSPGQGAGNTIY

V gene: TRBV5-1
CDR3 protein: ASSPTNPSYEQY

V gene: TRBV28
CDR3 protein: ASRRPGNQPQH